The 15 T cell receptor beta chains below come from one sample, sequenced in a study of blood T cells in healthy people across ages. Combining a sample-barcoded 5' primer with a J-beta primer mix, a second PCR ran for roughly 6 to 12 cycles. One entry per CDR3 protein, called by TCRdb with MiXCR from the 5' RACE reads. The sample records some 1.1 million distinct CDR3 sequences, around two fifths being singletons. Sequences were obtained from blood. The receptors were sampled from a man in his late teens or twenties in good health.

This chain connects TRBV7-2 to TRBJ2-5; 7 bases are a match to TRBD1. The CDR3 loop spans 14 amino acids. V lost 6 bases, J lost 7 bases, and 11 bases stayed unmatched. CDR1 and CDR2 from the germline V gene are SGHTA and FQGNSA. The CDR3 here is CASSPGQEKLTQYF. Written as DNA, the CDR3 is TGTGCCAGCAGTCCTGGACAGGAGAAACTGACCCAGTACTTC.

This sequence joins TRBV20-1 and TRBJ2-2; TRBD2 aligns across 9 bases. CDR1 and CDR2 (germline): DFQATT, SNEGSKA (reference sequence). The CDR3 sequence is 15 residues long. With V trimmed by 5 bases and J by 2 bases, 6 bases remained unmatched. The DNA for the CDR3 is TGCAGTGCTGAGGCTAGCGGGGTCAACACCGGGGAGCTGTTTTTT. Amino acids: CSAEASGVNTGELFF.

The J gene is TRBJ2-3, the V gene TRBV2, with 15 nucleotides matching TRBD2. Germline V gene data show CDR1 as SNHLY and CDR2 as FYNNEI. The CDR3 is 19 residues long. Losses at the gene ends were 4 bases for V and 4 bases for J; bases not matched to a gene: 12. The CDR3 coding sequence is TGTGCCAGCAGTGTCGACAGAGGACTAGCGGGGGGGCCCCCAGATACGCAGTATTTT. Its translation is CASSVDRGLAGGPPDTQYF.

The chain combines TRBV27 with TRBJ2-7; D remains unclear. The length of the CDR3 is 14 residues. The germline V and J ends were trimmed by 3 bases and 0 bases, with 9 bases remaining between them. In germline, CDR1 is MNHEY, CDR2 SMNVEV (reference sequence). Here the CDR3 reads CASSLRPSSYEQYV. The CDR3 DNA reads TGTGCCAGCAGTTTGAGACCGTCCTCCTACGAGCAGTACGTC.

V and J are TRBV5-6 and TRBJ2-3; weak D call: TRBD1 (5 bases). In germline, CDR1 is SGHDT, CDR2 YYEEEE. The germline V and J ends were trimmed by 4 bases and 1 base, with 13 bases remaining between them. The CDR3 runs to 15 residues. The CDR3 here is CASSASRVGTDTQYF. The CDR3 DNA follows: TGTGCCAGCAGCGCATCCAGGGTGGGCACAGATACGCAGTATTTT.

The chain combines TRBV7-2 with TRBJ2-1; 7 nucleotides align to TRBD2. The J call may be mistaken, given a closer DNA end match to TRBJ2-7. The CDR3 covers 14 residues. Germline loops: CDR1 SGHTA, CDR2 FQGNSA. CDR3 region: CASSSTSPYNEQYF. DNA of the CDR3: TGTGCCAGCAGCTCGACTAGCCCCTACAATGAGCAGTACTTC.

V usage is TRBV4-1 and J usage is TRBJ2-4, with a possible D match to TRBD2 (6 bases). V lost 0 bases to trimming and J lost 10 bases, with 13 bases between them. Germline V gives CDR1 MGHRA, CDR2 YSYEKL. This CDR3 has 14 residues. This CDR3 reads CASSQEKTSGIQYF. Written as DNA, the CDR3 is TGCGCCAGCAGCCAAGAGAAGACTAGTGGGATTCAGTACTTC.

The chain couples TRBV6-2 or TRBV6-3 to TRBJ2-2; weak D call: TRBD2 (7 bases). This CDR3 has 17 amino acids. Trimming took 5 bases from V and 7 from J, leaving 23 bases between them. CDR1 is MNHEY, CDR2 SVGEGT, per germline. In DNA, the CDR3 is TGTGCCAGCAGTCTTACGAGGAGGGGGGGCCTTTTCGGGGAGCTGTTTTTT. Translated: CASSLTRRGGLFGELFF.

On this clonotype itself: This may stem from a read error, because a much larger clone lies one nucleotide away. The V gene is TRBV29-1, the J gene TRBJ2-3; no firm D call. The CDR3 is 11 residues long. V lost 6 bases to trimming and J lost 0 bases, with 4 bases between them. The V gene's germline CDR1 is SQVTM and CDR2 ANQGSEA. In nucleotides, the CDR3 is TGCAGCGTCCCCAGCACAGATACGCAGTATTTT. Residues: CSVPSTDTQYF.

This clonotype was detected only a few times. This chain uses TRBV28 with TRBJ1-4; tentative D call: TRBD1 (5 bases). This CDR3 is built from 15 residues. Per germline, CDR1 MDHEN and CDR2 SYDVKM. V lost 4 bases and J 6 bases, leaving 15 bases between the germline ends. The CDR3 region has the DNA TGTGCCAGCAGTTCCCGAGGGGCTCGGGATGAAAAACTGTTTTTT. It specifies CASSSRGARDEKLFF.

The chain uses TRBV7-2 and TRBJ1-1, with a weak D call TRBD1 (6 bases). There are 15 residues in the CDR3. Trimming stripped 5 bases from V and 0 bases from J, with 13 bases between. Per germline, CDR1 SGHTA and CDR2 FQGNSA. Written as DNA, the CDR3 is TGTGCCAGCAGCGCCGTTAGGACAGTGAACACTGAAGCTTTCTTT. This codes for CASSAVRTVNTEAFF. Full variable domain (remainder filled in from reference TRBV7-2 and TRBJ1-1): GAGVSQSPSNKVTEKGKDVELRCDPISGHTALYWYRQSLGQGLEFLIYFQGNSAPDKSGLPSDRFSAERTGGSVSTLTIQRTQQEDSAVYLCASSAVRTVNTEAFFGQGTRLTVV.

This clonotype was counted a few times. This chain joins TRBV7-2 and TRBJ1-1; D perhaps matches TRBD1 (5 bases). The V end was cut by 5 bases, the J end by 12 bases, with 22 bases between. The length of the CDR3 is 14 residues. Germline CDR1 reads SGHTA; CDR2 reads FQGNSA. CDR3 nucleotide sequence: TGTGCCAGCAGCCCCCAGGATTTCGGGGGTGAGACTTTCTTT. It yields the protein CASSPQDFGGETFF.

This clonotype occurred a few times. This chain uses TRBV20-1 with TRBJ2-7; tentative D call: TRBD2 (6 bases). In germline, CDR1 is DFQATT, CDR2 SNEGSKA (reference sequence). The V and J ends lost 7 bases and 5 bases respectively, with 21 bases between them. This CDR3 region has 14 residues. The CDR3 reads CSDLEREAGNEQYF. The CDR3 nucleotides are TGCAGTGACCTAGAGAGGGAGGCCGGGAACGAGCAGTACTTC.

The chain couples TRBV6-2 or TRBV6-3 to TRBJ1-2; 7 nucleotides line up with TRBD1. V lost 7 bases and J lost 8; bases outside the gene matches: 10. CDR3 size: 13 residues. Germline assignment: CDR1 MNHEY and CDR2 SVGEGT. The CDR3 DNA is TGTGCCAGCACTGGGGACAGCAGCGAGGGCTACACCTTC. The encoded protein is CASTGDSSEGYTF.

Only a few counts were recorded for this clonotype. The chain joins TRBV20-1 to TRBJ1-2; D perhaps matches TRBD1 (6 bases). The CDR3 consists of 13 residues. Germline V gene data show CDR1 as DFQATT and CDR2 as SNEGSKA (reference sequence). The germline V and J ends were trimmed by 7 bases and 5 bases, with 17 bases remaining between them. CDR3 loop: CSGPDSQVYGYTF. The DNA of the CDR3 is TGCAGTGGACCGGACAGTCAAGTGTATGGCTACACCTTC.